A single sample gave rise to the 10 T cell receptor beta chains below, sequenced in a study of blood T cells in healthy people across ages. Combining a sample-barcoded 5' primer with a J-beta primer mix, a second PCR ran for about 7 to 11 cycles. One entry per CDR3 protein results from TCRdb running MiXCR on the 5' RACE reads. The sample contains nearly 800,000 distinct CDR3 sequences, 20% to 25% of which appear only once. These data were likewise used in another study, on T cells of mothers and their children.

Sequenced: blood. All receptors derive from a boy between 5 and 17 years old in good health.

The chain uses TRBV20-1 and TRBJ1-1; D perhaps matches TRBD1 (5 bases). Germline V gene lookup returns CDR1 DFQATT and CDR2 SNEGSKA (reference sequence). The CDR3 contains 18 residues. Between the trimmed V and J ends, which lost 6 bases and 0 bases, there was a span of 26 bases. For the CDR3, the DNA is TGCAGTGCCATAGGGGTTTGGGCAGTAGCAAAAATGAACACTGAAGCTTTCTTT. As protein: CSAIGVWAVAKMNTEAFF.

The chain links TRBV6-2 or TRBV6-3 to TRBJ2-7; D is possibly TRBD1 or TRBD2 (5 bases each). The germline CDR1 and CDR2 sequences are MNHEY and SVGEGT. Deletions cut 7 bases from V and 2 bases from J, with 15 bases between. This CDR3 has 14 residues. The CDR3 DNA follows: TGTGCCAGCAACCCCGGGACGGCTACCTACGAGCAGTACTTC. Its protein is CASNPGTATYEQYF.

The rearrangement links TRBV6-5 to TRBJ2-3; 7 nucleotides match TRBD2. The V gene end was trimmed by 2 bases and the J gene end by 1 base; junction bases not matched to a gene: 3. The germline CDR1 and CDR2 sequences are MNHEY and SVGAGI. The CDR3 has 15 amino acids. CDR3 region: CASSYEGRGTDTQYF. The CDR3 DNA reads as TGTGCCAGCAGTTACGAGGGGAGGGGCACAGATACGCAGTATTTT.

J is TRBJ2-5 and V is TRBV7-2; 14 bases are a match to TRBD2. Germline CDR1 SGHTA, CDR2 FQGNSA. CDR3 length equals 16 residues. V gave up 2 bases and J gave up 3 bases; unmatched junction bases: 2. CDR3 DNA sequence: TGTGCCAGCAGCTTAATGGGACTAGCGGGGGAAGAGACCCAGTACTTC. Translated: CASSLMGLAGEETQYF.

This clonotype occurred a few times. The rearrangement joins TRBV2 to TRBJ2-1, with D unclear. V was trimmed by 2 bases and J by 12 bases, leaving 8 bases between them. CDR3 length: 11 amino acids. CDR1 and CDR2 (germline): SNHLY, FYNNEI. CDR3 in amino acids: CASSETVRQFF. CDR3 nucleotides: TGTGCCAGCAGTGAAACAGTGCGGCAGTTCTTC.

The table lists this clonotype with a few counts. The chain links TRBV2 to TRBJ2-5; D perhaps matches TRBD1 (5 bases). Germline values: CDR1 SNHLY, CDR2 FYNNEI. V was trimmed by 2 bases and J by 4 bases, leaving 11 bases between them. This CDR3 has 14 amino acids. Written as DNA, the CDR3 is TGTGCCAGCAGTGAAAGGGGAATTGGAGAGACCCAGTACTTC. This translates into CASSERGIGETQYF.

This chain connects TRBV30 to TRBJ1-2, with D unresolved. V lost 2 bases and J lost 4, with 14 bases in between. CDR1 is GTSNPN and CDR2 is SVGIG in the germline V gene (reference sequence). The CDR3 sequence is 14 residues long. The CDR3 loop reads CAWSNNLDGYGYTF. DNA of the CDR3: TGTGCCTGGAGTAATAACTTGGATGGCTATGGCTACACCTTC.

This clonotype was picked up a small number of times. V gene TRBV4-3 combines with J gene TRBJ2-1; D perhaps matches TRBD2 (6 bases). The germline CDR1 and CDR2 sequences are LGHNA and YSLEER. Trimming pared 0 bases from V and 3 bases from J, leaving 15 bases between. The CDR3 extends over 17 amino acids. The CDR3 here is CASSQDGTRPSYNEQFF. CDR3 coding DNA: TGCGCCAGCAGCCAAGATGGGACTCGACCCAGCTACAATGAGCAGTTCTTC.

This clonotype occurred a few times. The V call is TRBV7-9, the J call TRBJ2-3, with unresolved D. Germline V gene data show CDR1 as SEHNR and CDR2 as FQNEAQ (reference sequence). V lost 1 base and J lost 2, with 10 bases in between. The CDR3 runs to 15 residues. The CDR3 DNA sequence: TGTGCCAGCAGCTTAGGAGGCCCCCACACAGATACGCAGTATTTT. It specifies CASSLGGPHTDTQYF.

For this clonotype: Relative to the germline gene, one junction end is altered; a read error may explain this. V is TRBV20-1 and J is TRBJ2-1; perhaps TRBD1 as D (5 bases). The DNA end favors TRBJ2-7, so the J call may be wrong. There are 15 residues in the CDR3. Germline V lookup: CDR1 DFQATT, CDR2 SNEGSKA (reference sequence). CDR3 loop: CGARGSFRADYEQYF. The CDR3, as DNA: TGCGGTGCTAGGGGAAGTTTTAGGGCTGACTACGAGCAGTACTTC.